This T cell receptor beta chain was found in a study of blood T cells in healthy people across ages (dated by TCRdb to 2013 to 2016). Concerning the study at large: In model experiments, template switching captured about one uniquely barcoded TCR beta cDNA molecule for every two T cells. The study analyzed two additional independent replicas of 1 million unique cDNA reads from the same blood draw for two donors, one aged 18 to 30 and one aged 80 or older. To avoid experimental bias, donors of different ages were distributed randomly across sequencing lanes. The donors were split into four age groups: young (average about 16 years), middle-aged (about 40), aged (roughly 60) and long-lived (over 75). The study measured age-related changes in TCR beta repertoire diversity using deep sequencing normalized with unique cDNA molecular identifiers. Results and caveats for the whole study, not just this receptor: Because donor CMV infection status was unknown, age-related changes in expanded clonotypes were potentially confounded. There was a strong correlation between observed TCR beta diversity and the percentage of naive T cells measured by flow cytometry. Because profiling used bulk unsorted PBMCs, naive and antigen-experienced compartments could not be compared conclusively. Observed TCR beta diversity per million T cells fell roughly linearly with age, and a significant reduction was already apparent by age roughly 41. Compared with the aged group, more naive CD4+ T cells, fewer expanded clones and increased TCR diversity were shown by the long-lived group, suggesting age selection. Total diversity estimates from one million sequenced T cells were considered lower bounds and underestimates.

Worth noting for this clonotype: What antigen it recognizes has not been identified. It has no much larger one-base neighbor in the sample; base qualities were not kept.

The CDR3 measures 16 amino acids from cysteine to phenylalanine. Here the CDR3 DNA is all that survives: 48 bases in frame from base 1. The germline V gene encodes CDR1 MNHEY and CDR2 SVGEGT. At the junction V is shortened by 5 bases and J by 3 bases, with 18 bases in between. Systemically healthy Caucasian individuals from Russia, roughly 40 in total and aged about 6 to 100 years, were included as donors. Each donor gave about 9.7 milliliters of peripheral blood, drawn into EDTA-treated Vacutainer tubes. Ficoll-Paque density-gradient centrifugation was used to isolate PBMCs, with at least 6.5 million per sample. Trizol reagent was used to extract total RNA from PBMCs, with at least 6 micrograms per sample. For every donor, an aliquot of PBMCs went through flow cytometry to measure the percentages of naive CD45RAhigh/CD27high T cells. The library was produced with 5' RACE. Sequencing instrument: Illumina HiSeq 2500. A second PCR of about 6 to 11 cycles was performed with a sample-barcoded 5' primer and a J-beta primer mix. A template-switch 5' adaptor carrying 12 random nucleotides introduced a unique molecular identifier onto each TCR beta cDNA molecule. Each sample yielded at least 2.5 million CDR3-containing paired-end reads. First-strand cDNA was synthesized from all RNA with the Mint cDNA synthesis kit, primed by a TRBC-specific oligonucleotide. All cDNA was treated with uracil-DNA glycosylase and then went through a first 18-cycle PCR with the universal primers M1SS and BC2_uni_R. The original pipeline was this. Normalization of each sample was performed by random selection of 1 million high-quality reads, each carrying a distinct molecular identifier. Instead of being binned into consensus sequences, reads that shared molecular identifiers were thrown out. MiTCR, set to a Q25 quality threshold and the strictest error-elimination algorithm, was used for CDR3 identification, clonotype clustering and error correction. Lower-bound total TCR beta diversity was estimated with a nonparametric unseen species model using Euler transformation. In TCRdb, the public reads were trimmed at Q25 with fastp and aligned with MiXCR, with productive beta chains retained. Rows with one shared CDR3 protein collapse into an entry with the most common genes and DNA. In this record, the V and J calls reflect TCRdb's handling and not the investigators' own analysis. Across this sample there are approximately 690,000 distinct CDR3 sequences, with about 54% seen only once. 30% to 40% of the sample comes from the top ten.

Source material: blood. This clonotype was obtained from a man aged 60-69 years in good health. The sequence links TRBV6-2 or TRBV6-3 to TRBJ2-3; the D region is possibly TRBD1 or TRBD2, each matching across 5 bases. The DNA sequence is as follows: TGTGCCAGCAGTCACCTCCCGGGACGATTAACAGATACGCAGTATTTT. Translated, this gives CASSHLPGRLTDTQYF.